The present T cell receptor beta chain was sequenced within a study of vaccination effects on CD4 cells after COVID-19. At the level of the study: Participants got two doses of BNT162b2 or mRNA-1273 vaccine. Study findings and constraints: The study, lacking early post-infection timepoints, had few convalescent patients.

Profiled with immunoSEQ multiplex PCR; TCRdb holds only in-frame clones, not every one. The data hold roughly 30,000 clones, with around four fifths observed a single time. Antigen-specific CD4+ T cell clonotypes were called by their expansion after viral peptide-pool culture in ViraFEST. CD4+ T cells were isolated after around 10 days of culture. Nobody among the vaccine recipients had prior SARS-CoV-2 infection (nucleocapsid antibodies were negative). Every well housed about 1.8 million PBMC, which grew in culture alongside 9 to 10 IU/ml IL-2 and approximately 10 ug/ml peptides. Cultures got half-medium changes with IL-2 on days 3 and 7. This clone was found a few times. Its antigen remains unidentified. The V and J ends lost 6 bases and 2 bases respectively, with 13 bases between them. CDR1 is MNHEY and CDR2 is SVGAGI in the germline V gene. The length of the CDR3 is 14 residues.

The sequencing here drew on CD4+ T cells from PBMCs cultured with HCoV-OC43 spike peptides, taken before COVID-19 vaccination. Subset indicated: HCoV-OC43 spike overlapping peptide pool stimulation. The TCR comes from a human donor who received a COVID-19 vaccine. The V gene is TRBV6-5, the J gene TRBJ1-1; maybe TRBD1 (5 bases). CDR3 DNA sequence: TGTGCCAGCAGATTGACAGACCTAAACACTGAAGCTTTCTTT. Its translation: CASRLTDLNTEAFF.